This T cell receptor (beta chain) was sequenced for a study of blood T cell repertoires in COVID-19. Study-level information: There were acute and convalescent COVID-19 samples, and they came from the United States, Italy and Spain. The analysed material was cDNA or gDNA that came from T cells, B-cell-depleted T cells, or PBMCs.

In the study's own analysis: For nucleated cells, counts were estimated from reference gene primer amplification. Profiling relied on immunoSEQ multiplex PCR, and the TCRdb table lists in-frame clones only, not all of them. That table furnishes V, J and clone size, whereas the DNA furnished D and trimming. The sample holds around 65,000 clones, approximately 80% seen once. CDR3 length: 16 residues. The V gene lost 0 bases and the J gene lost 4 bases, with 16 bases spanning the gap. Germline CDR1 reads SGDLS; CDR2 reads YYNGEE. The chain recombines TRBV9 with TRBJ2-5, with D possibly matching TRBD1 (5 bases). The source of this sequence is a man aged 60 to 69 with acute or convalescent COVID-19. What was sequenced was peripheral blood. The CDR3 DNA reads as TGTGCCAGCAGCGTAGGGGGCCTCGACTTGGCAGAGACCCAGTACTTC. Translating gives CASSVGGLDLAETQYF.